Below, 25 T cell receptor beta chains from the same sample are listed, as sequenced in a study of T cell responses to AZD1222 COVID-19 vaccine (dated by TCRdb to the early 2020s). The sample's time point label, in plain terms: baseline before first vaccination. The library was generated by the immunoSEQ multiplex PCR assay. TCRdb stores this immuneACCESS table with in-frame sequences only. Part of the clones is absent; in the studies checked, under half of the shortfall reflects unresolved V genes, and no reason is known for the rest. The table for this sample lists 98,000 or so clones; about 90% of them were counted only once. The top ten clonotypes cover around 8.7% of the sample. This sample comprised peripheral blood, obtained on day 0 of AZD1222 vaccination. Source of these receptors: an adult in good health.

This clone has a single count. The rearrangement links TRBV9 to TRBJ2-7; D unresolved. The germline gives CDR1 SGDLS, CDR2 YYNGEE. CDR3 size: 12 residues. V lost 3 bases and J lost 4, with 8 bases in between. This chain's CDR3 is CASSADTYEQYF. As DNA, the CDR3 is TGTGCCAGCAGCGCCGACACTTACGAGCAGTACTTC.

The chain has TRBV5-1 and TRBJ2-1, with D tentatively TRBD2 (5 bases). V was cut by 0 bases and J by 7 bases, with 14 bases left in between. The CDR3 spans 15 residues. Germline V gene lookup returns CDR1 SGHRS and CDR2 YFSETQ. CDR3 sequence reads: CASSLVATGENEQFF. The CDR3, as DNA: TGCGCCAGCAGCTTGGTGGCTACCGGGGAGAATGAGCAGTTCTTC.

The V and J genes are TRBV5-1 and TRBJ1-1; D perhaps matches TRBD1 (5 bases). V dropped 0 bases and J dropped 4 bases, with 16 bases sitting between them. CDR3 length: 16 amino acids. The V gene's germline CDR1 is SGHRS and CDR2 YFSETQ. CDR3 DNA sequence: TGCGCCAGCAGCTTGGTAGTAGGGGCCAGCATCACTGAAGCTTTCTTT. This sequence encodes CASSLVVGASITEAFF.

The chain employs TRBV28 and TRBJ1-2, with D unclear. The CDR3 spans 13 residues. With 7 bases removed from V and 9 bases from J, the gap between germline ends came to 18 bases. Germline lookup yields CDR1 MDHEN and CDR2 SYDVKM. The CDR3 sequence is CASTLEVGSRYTF. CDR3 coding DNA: TGTGCCAGCACCCTAGAGGTGGGGAGCCGCTACACCTTC.

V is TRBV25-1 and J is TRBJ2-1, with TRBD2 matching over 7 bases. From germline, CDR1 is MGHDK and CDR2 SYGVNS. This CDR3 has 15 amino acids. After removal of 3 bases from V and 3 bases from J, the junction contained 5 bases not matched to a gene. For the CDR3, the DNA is TGTGCCAGCAGTGATAAAGCGGGAATCTACAATGAGCAGTTCTTC. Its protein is CASSDKAGIYNEQFF.

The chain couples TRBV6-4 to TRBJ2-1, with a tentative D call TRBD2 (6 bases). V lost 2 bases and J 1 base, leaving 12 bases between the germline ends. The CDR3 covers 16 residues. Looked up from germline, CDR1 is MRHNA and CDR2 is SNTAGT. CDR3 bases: TGTGCCAGCAGTGACACACGGACTAAGTCCTACAATGAGCAGTTCTTC. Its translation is CASSDTRTKSYNEQFF.

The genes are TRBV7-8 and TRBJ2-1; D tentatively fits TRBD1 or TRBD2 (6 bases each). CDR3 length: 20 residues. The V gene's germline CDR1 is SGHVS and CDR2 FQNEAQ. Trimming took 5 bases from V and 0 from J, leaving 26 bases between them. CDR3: CASSDKEGDHYRASYNEQFF. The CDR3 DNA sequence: TGTGCCAGCAGCGACAAGGAGGGGGACCATTATAGGGCCTCCTACAATGAGCAGTTCTTC.

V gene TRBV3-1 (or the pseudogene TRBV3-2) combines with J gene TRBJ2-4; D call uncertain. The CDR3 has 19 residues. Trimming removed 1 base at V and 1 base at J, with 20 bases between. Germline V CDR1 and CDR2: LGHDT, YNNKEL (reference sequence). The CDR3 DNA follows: TGTGCCAGCAGCCAAGGAGTGTCGGCCTGGGAACCGGCCAAAAACATTCAGTACTTC. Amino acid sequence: CASSQGVSAWEPAKNIQYF.

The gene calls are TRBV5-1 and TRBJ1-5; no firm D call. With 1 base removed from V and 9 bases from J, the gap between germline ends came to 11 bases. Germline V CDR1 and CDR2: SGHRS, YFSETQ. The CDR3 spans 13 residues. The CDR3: CASSLSSNGPQHF. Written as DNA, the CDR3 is TGCGCCAGCAGCTTGTCAAGTAATGGGCCCCAGCATTTT. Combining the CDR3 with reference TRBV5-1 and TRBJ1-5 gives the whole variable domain KAGVTQTPRYLIKTRGQQVTLSCSPISGHRSVSWYQQTPGQGLQFLFEYFSETQRNKGNFPGRFSGRQFSNSRSEMNVSTLELGDSALYLCASSLSSNGPQHFGDGTRLSIL.

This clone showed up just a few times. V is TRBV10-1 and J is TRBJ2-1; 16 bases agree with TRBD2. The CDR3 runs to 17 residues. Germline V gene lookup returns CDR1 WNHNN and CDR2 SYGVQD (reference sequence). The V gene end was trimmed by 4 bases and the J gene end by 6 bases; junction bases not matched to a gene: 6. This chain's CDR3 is CASSGGLAGGPRNEQFF. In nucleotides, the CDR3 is TGCGCCAGCAGTGGGGGACTAGCGGGAGGGCCTCGCAATGAGCAGTTCTTC.

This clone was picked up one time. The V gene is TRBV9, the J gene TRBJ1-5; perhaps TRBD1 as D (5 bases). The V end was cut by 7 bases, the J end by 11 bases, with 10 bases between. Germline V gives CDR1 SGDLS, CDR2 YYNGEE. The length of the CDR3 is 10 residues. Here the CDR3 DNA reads TGTGCCAGCCCAACGACAGCCCAGCATTTT. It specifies CASPTTAQHF. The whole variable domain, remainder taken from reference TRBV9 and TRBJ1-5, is DSGVTQTPKHLITATGQRVTLRCSPRSGDLSVYWYQQSLDQGLQFLIQYYNGEERAKGNILERFSAQQFPDLHSELNLSSLELGDSALYFCASPTTAQHFGDGTRLSIL.

The CDR3 here is CASSLVAGVGYEQYF. The DNA for the CDR3 is TGTGCCAGCAGCTTAGTAGCGGGAGTTGGCTACGAGCAGTACTTC. The rearrangement links TRBV7-8 to TRBJ2-7; 9 nucleotides align to TRBD2. Germline V gives CDR1 SGHVS, CDR2 FQNEAQ. The J segment lost 3 bases and the V segment lost 1 base, leaving 4 bases of the junction unmatched. CDR3 length equals 15 residues.

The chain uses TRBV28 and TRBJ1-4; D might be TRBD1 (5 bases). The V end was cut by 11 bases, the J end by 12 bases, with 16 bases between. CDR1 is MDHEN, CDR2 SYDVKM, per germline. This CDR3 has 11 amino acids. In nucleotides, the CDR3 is TGTGCCGCGGACGGGGGGGTGGAACTGTTTTTT. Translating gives CAADGGVELFF.

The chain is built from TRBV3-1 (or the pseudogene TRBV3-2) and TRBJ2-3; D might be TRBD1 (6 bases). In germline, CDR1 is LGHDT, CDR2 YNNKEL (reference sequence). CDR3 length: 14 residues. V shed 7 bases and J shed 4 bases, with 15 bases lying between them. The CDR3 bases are TGTGCCAGCACCCCAGGACAGCGCGCAGATACGCAGTATTTT. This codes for CASTPGQRADTQYF.

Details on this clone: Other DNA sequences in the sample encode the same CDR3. The CDR3 region has the DNA TGTGCCAGCAGTTACGGGCAGGGCGCCACTGAAGCTTTCTTT. Residues: CASSYGQGATEAFF. The V and J genes are TRBV6-5 and TRBJ1-1; weak D call: TRBD1 (5 bases). CDR3 length equals 14 residues. V was pared by 2 bases and J by 4 bases, with 11 bases between. The germline V gene encodes CDR1 MNHEY and CDR2 SVGAGI.

CDR3 region: CASSATRGLRNIQYF. The CDR3 nucleotides read TGCGCCAGCAGCGCGACTAGAGGGCTGCGTAACATTCAGTACTTC. V gene TRBV5-1 combines with J gene TRBJ2-4; the D gene is possibly TRBD2 (6 bases). Germline CDR1 reads SGHRS; CDR2 reads YFSETQ. This CDR3 has 15 amino acids. Trimming removed 4 bases from V and 7 bases from J, with 18 bases in between.

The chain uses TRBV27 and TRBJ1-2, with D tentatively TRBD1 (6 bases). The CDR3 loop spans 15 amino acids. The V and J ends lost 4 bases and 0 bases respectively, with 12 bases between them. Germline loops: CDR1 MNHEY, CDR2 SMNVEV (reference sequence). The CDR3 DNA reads TGTGCCAGCAGTTCCGGACAGAAAGCTAACTATGGCTACACCTTC. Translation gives CASSSGQKANYGYTF.

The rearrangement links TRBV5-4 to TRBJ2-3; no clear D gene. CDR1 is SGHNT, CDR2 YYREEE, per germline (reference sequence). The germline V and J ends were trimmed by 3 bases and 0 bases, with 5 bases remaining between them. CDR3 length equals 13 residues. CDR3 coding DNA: TGTGCCAGCAGCTCAAAAAGCACAGATACGCAGTATTTT. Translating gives CASSSKSTDTQYF.

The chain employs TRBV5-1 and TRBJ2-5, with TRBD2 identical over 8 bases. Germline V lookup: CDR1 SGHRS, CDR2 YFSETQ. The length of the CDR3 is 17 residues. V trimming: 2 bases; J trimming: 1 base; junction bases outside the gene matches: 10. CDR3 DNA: TGCGCCAGCAGCTTTGGACTAGCCACCACCCCCCAAGAGACCCAGTACTTC. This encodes CASSFGLATTPQETQYF.

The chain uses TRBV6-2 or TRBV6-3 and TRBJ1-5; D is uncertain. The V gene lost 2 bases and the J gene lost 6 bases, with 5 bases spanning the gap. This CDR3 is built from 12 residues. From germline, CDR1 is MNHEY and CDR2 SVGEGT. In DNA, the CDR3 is TGTGCCAGCAGTTACCGGCTTCAGCCCCAGCATTTT. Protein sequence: CASSYRLQPQHF.

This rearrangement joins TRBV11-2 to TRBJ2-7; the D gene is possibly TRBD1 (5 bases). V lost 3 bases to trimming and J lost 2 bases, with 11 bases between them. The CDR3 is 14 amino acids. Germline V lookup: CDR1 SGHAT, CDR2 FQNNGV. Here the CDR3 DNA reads TGTGCCAGCAGCTTCTCCGACAGAACCTACGAGCAGTACTTC. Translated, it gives CASSFSDRTYEQYF.

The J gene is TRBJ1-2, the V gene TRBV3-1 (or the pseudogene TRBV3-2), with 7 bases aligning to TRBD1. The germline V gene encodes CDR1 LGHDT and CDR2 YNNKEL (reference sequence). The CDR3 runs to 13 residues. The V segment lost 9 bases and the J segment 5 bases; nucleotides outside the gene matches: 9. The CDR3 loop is CARPTGTEYGYTF. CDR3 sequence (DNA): TGTGCCAGACCAACCGGGACAGAATATGGCTACACCTTC.

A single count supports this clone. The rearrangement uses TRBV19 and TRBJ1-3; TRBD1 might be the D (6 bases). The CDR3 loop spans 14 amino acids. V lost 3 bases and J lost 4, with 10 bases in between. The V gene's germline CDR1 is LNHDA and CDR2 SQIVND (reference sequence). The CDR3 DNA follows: TGTGCCAGTAGTATGGGGGCGCGCGGAAACACCATATATTTT. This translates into CASSMGARGNTIYF.

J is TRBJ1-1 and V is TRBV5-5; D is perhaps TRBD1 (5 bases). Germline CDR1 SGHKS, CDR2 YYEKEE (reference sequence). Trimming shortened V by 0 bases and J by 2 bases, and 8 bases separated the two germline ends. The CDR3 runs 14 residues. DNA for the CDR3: TGTGCCAGCAGCTTGGAGGGGCTTAACACTGAAGCTTTCTTT. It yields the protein CASSLEGLNTEAFF.

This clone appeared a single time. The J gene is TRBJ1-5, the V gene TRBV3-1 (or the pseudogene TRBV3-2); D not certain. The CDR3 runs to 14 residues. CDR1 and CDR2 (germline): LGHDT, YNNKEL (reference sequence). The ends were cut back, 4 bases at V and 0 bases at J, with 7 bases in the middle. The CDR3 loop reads CASSPRVSNQPQHF. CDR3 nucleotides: TGTGCCAGCAGCCCCAGAGTTAGCAATCAGCCCCAGCATTTT.